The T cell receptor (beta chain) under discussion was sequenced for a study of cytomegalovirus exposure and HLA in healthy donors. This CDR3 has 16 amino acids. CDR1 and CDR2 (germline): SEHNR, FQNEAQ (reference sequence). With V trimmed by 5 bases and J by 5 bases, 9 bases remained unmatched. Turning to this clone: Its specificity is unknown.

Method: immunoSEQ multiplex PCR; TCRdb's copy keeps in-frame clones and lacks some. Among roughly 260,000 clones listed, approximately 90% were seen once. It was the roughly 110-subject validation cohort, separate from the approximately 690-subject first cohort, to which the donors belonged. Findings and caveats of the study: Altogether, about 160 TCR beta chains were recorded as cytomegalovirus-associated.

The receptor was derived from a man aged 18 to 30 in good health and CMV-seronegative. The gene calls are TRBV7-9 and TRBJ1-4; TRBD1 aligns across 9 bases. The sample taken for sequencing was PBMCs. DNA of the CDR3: TGTGCCAGCAGCCGAAGCCGGGACAGGGCGAATGAAAAACTGTTTTTT. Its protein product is CASSRSRDRANEKLFF.